Sequencing of this T cell receptor (beta chain) was carried out in a study of cytomegalovirus exposure and HLA in healthy donors (dated by TCRdb to 2017 to 2019). Looking at the study overall: According to an earlier analysis of 587 of the donors, 150 million to 200 million T cells yielded roughly 110 million unique TCR beta sequences and less than 300 Gb of sequence data. Roughly 300 gigabases of sequencing data and tens of millions of unique TCR sequences were included in an early release covering about 700 HLA-typed donors. Of the roughly 400 genotyped donors, about 80% fell in the genetic ancestry cluster associated with self-reported Caucasian donors. The study aimed to test whether signatures of past pathogen exposure could be identified by cataloging public T cell receptors. Using immunosequencing, the study profiled T cell repertoires from approximately 700 subjects and related those repertoires to cytomegalovirus serostatus. In addition to the first cohort of 666 subjects, a separate validation cohort of approximately 130 different subjects was used. To predict cytomegalovirus infection status, the study brought together high-throughput TCR immunosequencing, statistical association of individual TCRs with disease status, and machine learning. To study patterns of TCR occurrence, a later analysis re-analyzed previously published TCR beta repertoires from several hundred donors and added high-resolution HLA genotyping. Rather than using new phenotypic data, the later analysis identified candidate immune exposures from TCR beta sequences and from how often those sequences occurred across donors. An earlier analysis of 587 of the donors used high-throughput TCR beta sequencing to judge whether each TCR beta V gene segment behaved as functional or pseudogenic. Donor age, sex, ethnicity and CMV serostatus were compiled alongside the repertoire data. A later genetic analysis took genome-wide SNP genotypes for about 65% of the 666 donors and used that subset as a discovery cohort. All discovery cohort repertoires had been generated using a single sequencing platform. HLA typing covered class I and class II loci at four-digit resolution. The number of donors typed differed by locus, with roughly 620-630 for A, B, C, DRB1 and DQB1, roughly 520 for DQA1, over 600 for DPA1, and around 430 for DPB1. Four or five DR-DQ haplotypes were treated as single units for association and clustering because of strong linkage in the cohort. Across 398 genotyped donors of the cohort, an average of approximately 220,000 unique TCR beta nucleotide sequences per donor were sequenced, and 15% to 20% of those sequences were non-productive.

Trimming leaves V shorter by 5 bases and J shorter by 3 bases, with the junction holding 6 bases beyond the gene matches. Based on the germline V gene (reference sequence), the CDR1 and CDR2 sequences are SGHAT and FQDESV. The CDR3 contains 14 residues, cysteine and phenylalanine counted. Here the CDR3 DNA is all that survives: 42 bases in frame from base 1. Notes on this clone: Its antigen target is currently unknown. Per-base quality was not reported, and no clone a single base away is much larger than it.

In total, more than 500 healthy bone marrow donors made up the cohort. Cohort members were all nominally healthy when sampled, although unrecorded immune exposures were likely present. The donor tested CMV seronegative and was one of the 352 seronegative cohort members. A peripheral blood sample was collected from each donor, and TCR beta sequencing was performed on peripheral blood mononuclear cells. Genomic DNA was extracted from the blood cell samples with the Qiagen DNeasy Blood Extraction Kit. The library came from the immunoSEQ multiplex PCR assay. For the multiplex PCR, a mixture combining 60 forward primers for TCR Vbeta segments and 13 reverse primers for TCR Jbeta segments was used. Amplification of the CDR3 region of rearranged TCR beta genes was performed with a multiplex PCR assay on genomic DNA. On the Illumina HiSeq System, the amplified TCR beta libraries were sequenced as 87-base-pair reads. In the source study's methods: Across the 500 to 850 repertoires, a later analysis counted tens of millions of unique TCR beta chains, roughly 11 million of which were shared by at least two donors. Raw reads were error-corrected and collapsed into unique sequences with a nearest-neighbor algorithm that merged closely related sequences to remove PCR and sequencing errors. CDR3 sequences were aligned to IMGT reference sequences to assign V, D and J gene segments. For a sequence to be retained, a match of at least six nucleotides was required to both a V gene segment and a J gene segment. A rearrangement counted as productive if the CDR3 had no stop codons and remained in frame with V and J, and every other rearrangement counted as non-productive. CDR3 was defined by IMGT convention, running from the second conserved V-encoded cysteine to the conserved J-encoded phenylalanine. The earlier analysis of 500 to 600 of the donors excluded sequences that lacked an unambiguous match to a single V gene segment. In an earlier analysis of several hundred of the donors, V segments were called functional above 56.7% productive rearrangements and were called segregating when the between-donor standard deviation exceeded 5%. A statistical classification framework was developed to diagnose cytomegalovirus status using the catalog of TCR beta chain sequences. In a later analysis, TCR nucleotide sequences were compared against IMGT/GENE-DB human TR gene sequences so that V and J genes could be assigned. The TCRdist pipeline was used in a later analysis to assign CDR3 sequences and most-parsimonious VDJ recombination scenarios. In a later analysis, each TCR beta chain was defined by its CDR3 amino acid sequence together with its V-gene family, and reads lacking a unique V-gene family were excluded. As a way to deal with suspected cross-contamination and a sequencing artifact, a later analysis dropped nearly 600 nucleotide sequences that were highly shared and had low generation probability. A later analysis calculated a clonal expansion index for each public chain from normalized within-repertoire ranks of inferred template counts. A later analysis computed generation probabilities with a VDJ recombination model fitted to out-of-frame rearrangements, and checked the results against IGoR. Hypergeometric tests were used in a later analysis to score TCR-TCR, TCR-HLA and TCR-CMV co-occurrence, with a repertoire-size bias correction applied to the TCR pairs. False discovery rates were estimated in a later analysis by permuting HLA or CMV assignments 20 times. In a later analysis, co-occurring TCRs were grouped using DBSCAN, with TCRdist sequence similarity added in when clustering inside HLA-allele-positive subsets. Repertoires with fewer than 30,000 or more than 120,000 public chains were left out of co-occurrence clustering, as were five repertoires with anomalous nucleotide sharing. Sourced from immuneACCESS, this table was stored by TCRdb with only in-frame sequences that have V and J called. A share of the clones is absent; for the studies checked, an unresolved V gene accounts for under half, and the remainder has no known explanation. V, J and clone size derive from that table, while D and trimming were established from the DNA sequence. This sample comprises roughly 160,000 clones, 80% of them detected only once. The ten largest clones capture roughly 4.7% of the sample.

Paper-wide results and their limitations: The classifier was reported to diagnose cytomegalovirus status with high specificity and sensitivity in both the original and validation cohorts. In a later genetic analysis, fewer N-insertions in productive TCRs were reported among donors in an Asian-associated ancestry cluster than the approximately 710-donor mean. Some IMGT-functional V segments, including TRBV6-2 and TRBV6-3, could not be told apart with the 87-base-pair reads, so those segments were excluded. According to a later analysis, parvovirus B19, influenza, CMV and Epstein-Barr virus appeared linked to several top co-occurrence clusters. According to a later analysis, most CMV-associated TCR beta chains appeared to be HLA-restricted, and the HLA associations seemed to be driven largely by CMV exposure. The cohort was sequenced for TCR beta chains only, and without alpha or paired-chain data the features that could be detected were limited. At a false discovery rate of 0.05, a later analysis linked fewer than 20,000 TCR beta sequences to specific HLA alleles. Linkage disequilibrium might explain the correlated functional status among segregating V segments, but an unknown experimental factor could not be excluded. Seventeen rarely observed V segments, including chromosome 9 orphons, were excluded from the earlier analysis of several hundred of the donors because counts were too low. A total of fewer than 200 TCR beta chains were listed by the study as associated with cytomegalovirus. A further reported finding was that TCR beta sequences accurately predicted the HLA-A and HLA-B alleles for most subjects in the first cohort. Most TCR sequences were seen in very few donors, while some public TCRs were found in many individuals. In an earlier analysis of 587 of the donors, most TCR beta V segments appeared in productive rearrangements about 87% or about 30% of the time, broadly matching IMGT annotations. A later analysis found that TCR association rates varied across HLA loci, with DRB1 alleles showing the most associated TCRs and HLA-C alleles the fewest. The sequencing pipeline was judged likely to have produced a cluster of highly shared sequence variants as a technical artifact. CMV serostatus was the only immune exposure information available for the cohort. In a later analysis, HLA-associated TCR beta chains showed more clonal expansion and lower generation probabilities than non-associated chains that were equally common. Because some donors lacked HLA typing at each locus, the association tests relied only on the typed subset. It was suggested by the authors that the approach could potentially be generalized to other disease states and immunological phenotypes. Strong co-occurrence of HLA alleles, especially DR and DQ, made assigning TCR associations to individual alleles difficult. Three of the identified cytomegalovirus-associated TCR beta chains were confirmed in vitro to be specific for cytomegalovirus antigens. The presence/absence analyses assumed that sequencing depth was roughly uniform across donors, and that assumption may not be true. A later genetic analysis associated a missense DCLRE1C variant with V-gene and J-gene trimming of TCR beta chains, and an independent cohort replicated the association.

The chain employs TRBV11-1 and TRBJ2-7; 8 middle bases align to TRBD1. The clonotype comes from a man aged 30-40 years in good health and CMV-seronegative. The sequencing input was PBMCs. This receptor has the CDR3 CASSLRDRFYEQYF. The sequenced DNA is TGTGCCAGCAGCCTGAGGGACAGGTTCTACGAGCAGTACTTC.